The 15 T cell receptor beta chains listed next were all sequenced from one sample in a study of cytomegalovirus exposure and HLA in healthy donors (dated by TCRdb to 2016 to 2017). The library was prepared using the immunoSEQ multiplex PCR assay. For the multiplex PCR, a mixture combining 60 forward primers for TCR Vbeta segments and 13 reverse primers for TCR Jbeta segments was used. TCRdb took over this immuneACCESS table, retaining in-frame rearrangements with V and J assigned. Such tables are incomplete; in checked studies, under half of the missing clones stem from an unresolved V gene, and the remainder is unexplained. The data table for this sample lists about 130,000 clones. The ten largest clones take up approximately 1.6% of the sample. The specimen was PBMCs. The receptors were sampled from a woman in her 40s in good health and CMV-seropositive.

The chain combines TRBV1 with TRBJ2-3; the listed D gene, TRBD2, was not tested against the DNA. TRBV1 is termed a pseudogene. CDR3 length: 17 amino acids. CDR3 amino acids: CTSSTRLAGEGTDTQYF. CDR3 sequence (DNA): TGCACCAGCAGCACTCGACTAGCGGGAGAGGGCACAGATACGCAGTATTTT.

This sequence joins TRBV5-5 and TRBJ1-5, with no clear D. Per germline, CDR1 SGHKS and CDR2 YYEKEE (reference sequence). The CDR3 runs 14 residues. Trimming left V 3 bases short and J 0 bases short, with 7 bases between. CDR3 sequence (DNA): TGTGCCAGCAGCTCAGGTTATAGCAATCAGCCCCAGCATTTT. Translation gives CASSSGYSNQPQHF.

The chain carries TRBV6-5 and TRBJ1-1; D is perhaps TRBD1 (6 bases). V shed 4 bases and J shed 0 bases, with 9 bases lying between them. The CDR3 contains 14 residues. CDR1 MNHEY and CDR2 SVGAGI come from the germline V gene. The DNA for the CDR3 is TGTGCCAGCAGTTTGGACAGCATGAACACTGAAGCTTTCTTT. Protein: CASSLDSMNTEAFF.

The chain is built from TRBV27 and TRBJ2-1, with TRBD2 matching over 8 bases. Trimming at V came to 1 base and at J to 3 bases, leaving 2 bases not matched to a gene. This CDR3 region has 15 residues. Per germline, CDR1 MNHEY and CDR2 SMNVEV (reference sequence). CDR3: CASSLYGTSYNEQFF. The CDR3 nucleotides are TGTGCCAGCAGTTTATATGGGACTAGCTACAATGAGCAGTTCTTC.

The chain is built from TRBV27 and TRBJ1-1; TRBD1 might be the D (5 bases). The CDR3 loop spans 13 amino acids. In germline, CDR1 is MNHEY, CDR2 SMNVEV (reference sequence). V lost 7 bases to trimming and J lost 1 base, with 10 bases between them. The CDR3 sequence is CASKWRGNTEAFF. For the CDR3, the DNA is TGTGCCAGCAAGTGGAGGGGGAACACTGAAGCTTTCTTT.

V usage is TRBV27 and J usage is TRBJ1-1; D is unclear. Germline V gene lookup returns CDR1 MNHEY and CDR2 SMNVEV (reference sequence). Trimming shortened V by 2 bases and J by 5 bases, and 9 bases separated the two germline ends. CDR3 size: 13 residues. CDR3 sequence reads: CASSLNPRTEAFF. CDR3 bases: TGTGCCAGCAGTTTAAATCCGAGGACTGAAGCTTTCTTT.

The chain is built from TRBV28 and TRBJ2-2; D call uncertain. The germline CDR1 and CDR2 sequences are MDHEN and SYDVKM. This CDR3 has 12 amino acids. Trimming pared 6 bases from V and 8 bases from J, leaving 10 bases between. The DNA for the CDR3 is TGTGCCAGCAGCCCTATAAGAGGGGAGCTGTTTTTT. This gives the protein CASSPIRGELFF.

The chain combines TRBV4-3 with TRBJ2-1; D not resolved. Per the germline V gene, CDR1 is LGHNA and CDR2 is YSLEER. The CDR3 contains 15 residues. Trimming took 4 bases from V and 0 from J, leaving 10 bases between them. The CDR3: CASSLVKSSYNEQFF. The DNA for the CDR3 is TGCGCCAGCAGCCTCGTAAAGAGCTCCTACAATGAGCAGTTCTTC.

For the CDR3, the DNA is TGTGCCAGCAGGCTAGGCGAAAAACTGTTTTTT. This encodes CASRLGEKLFF. The chain links TRBV28 to TRBJ1-4, with unresolved D. Per the germline V gene, CDR1 is MDHEN and CDR2 is SYDVKM. This CDR3 comprises 11 residues. V shed 6 bases and J shed 8 bases, with 7 bases lying between them. The full variable domain, completed using reference TRBV28 and TRBJ1-4, is DVKVTQSSRYLVKRTGEKVFLECVQDMDHENMFWYRQDPGLGLRLIYFSYDVKMKEKGDIPEGYSVSREKKERFSLILESASTNQTSMYLCASRLGEKLFFGSGTQLSVL.

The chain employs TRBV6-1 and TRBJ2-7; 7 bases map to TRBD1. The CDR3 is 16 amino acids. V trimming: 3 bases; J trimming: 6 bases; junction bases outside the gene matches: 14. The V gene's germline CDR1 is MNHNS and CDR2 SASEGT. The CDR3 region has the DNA TGTGCCAGCAGTGACGCCAAGGGGGCCGCTGGGGGCGAGCAGTACTTC. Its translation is CASSDAKGAAGGEQYF.

The CDR3 spells CASSPARQDSYEQYF. Here the CDR3 DNA reads TGTGCCAGCTCACCCGCGAGACAGGACTCCTACGAGCAGTACTTC. The chain carries TRBV18 and TRBJ2-7; possible D gene TRBD1, 6 bases. The germline gives CDR1 KGHSH, CDR2 LQKENI. Trimming removed 3 bases at V and 0 bases at J, with 12 bases between. The CDR3 sequence is 15 residues long.

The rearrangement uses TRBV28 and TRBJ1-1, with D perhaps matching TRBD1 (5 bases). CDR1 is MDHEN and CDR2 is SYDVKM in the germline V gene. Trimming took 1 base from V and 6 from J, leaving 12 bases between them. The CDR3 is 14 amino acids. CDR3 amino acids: CASSLLGGGSEAFF. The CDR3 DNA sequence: TGTGCCAGCAGTTTATTGGGGGGTGGATCTGAAGCTTTCTTT. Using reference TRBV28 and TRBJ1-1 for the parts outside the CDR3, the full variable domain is DVKVTQSSRYLVKRTGEKVFLECVQDMDHENMFWYRQDPGLGLRLIYFSYDVKMKEKGDIPEGYSVSREKKERFSLILESASTNQTSMYLCASSLLGGGSEAFFGQGTRLTVV.

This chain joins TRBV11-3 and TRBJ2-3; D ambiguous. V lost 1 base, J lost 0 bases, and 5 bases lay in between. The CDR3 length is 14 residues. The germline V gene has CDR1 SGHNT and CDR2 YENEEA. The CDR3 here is CASSLGLSTDTQYF. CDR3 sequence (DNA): TGTGCCAGCAGCTTAGGACTGAGCACAGATACGCAGTATTTT.

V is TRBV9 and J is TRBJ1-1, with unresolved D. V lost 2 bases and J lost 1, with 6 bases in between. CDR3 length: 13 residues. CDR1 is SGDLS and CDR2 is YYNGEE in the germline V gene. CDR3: CASSVGRNTEAFF. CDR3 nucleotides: TGTGCCAGCAGCGTGGGGAGGAACACTGAAGCTTTCTTT.

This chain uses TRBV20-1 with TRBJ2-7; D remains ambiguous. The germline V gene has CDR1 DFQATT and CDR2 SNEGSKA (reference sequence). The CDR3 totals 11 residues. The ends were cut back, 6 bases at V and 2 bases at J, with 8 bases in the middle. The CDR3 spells CSAPLAYEQYF. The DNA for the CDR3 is TGCAGTGCCCCTCTAGCCTACGAGCAGTACTTC.